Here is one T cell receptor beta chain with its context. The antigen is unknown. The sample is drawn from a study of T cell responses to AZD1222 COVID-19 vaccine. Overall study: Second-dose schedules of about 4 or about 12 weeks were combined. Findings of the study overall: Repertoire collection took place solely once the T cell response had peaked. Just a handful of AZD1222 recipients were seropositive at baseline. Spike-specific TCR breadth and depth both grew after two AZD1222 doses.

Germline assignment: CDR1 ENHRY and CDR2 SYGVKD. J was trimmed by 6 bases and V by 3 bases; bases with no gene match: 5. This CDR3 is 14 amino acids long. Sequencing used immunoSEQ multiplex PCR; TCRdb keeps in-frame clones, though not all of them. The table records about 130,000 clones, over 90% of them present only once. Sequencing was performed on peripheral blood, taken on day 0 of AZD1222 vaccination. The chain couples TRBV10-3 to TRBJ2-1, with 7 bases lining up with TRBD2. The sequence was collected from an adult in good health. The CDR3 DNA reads TGTGCCATCAGTGATCCCGCTAGCGGCAATGAGCAGTTCTTC. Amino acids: CAISDPASGNEQFF.